The clone carrying this T cell receptor (beta chain) was seen once. Its antigen remains unidentified. This sample stems from a study of cytomegalovirus exposure and HLA in healthy donors. Whole-study results and caveats: Researchers reported in a later analysis that a missense DCLRE1C variant was tied to TCR beta V- and J-gene trimming.

The CDR3 runs to 15 residues. Germline CDR1 reads SGHRS; CDR2 reads YFSETQ. Germline trimming cut 4 bases from V and 4 bases from J; bases unmatched to any gene: 10. The PCR contained 60 Vbeta and 13 Jbeta primers. TCRdb keeps only in-frame clones here, not all; method: immunoSEQ multiplex PCR. The sample has approximately 130,000 clones; just over 70% are singletons. The chain couples TRBV5-1 to TRBJ1-1, with 7 bases identical to TRBD1. The sequence was collected from a woman in her sixties in good health and CMV-seropositive. The sample taken for sequencing was PBMCs. This CDR3 is CASSLGQARSTEAFF. The CDR3 nucleotides read TGCGCCAGCAGCCTAGGACAGGCCAGGAGCACTGAAGCTTTCTTT. The variable domain in full, with the rest retrieved from reference TRBV5-1 and TRBJ1-1, is KAGVTQTPRYLIKTRGQQVTLSCSPISGHRSVSWYQQTPGQGLQFLFEYFSETQRNKGNFPGRFSGRQFSNSRSEMNVSTLELGDSALYLCASSLGQARSTEAFFGQGTRLTVV.